The sequence of this TCR beta chain was determined in a study of beta chain features in type 1 diabetes (dated by TCRdb to 2016 to 2018). Study-wide context: Mean age, gender distribution, total cell number and subset yield did not differ between patients and healthy donors. Across all samples, 107,917,701 sorted cells were examined, and cell number per subset correlated strongly with RNA yield. The study compared the TCRB repertoires of sorted circulating CD4+ T cell subsets in recently diagnosed type 1 diabetes patients with those in matched healthy donors. Naive and central memory subsets were obtained from all 30 or so donors, but regulatory and stem cell-like memory subsets were isolated from only 8 patients and about 8 healthy donors.

As to this clone: It has no known antigen specificity. No clone much larger than this one lies a single base away; base qualities are absent.

The entire isolated RNA was reverse transcribed using the High Capacity cDNA Reverse Transcription Kit, and thus expressed TCRB transcripts were sequenced. Naive, central memory and regulatory T cell samples underwent deep immunoSEQ sequencing, averaging about 3.3 million total reads per sample. Sorted cells were lysed in RLT buffer, and RNA was extracted using DNase-treated RNeasy Micro or Mini kits according to cell number. Each cell subset was processed separately to prevent cross-contamination, with patient and healthy donor samples processed together. Using the immunoSEQ multiplex PCR, TCRB sequences were amplified from cDNA into 87-bp fragments spanning the CDR3 region. The amplicons were sequenced using the Illumina HiSeq platform. The study's own analysis went as follows. Synthetic template baselines were used to correct PCR bias computationally, reads within Hamming distance 2 were collapsed, and singletons that could not be merged were discarded. Reads were aligned against IMGT to assign V, D and J genes, CDR3 length and insertions or deletions at six rearrangement sites. Clonotype counts were normalized to sorted cell number within each subset before computing true diversity and Gini coefficients with the tcR R package. The overlap coefficient, calculated on TCRB nucleotide sequences, was used to measure repertoire sharing. As a proxy for the pre-selection repertoire, out-of-frame TCRB sequences from naive cells were analyzed. TCRdb provides this immuneACCESS table in a form limited to in-frame rearrangements. Some clones are lacking; in checked studies, under half of them reflect an unresolved V gene, and why the rest are absent is not known. The D gene and trimming were derived from the DNA, and the V and J assignments and clone size from that table. The sample table holds 500,000 to 650,000 clones, of which around 12% were seen once. Clones ranked in the top ten supply about 0.11% of the sample.

Each donor gave one peripheral blood draw, approximately 110 mL on average, collected into heparinised tubes. Naive, central memory, regulatory and stem cell-like memory CD4+ T cells were sorted on a BD FACSAria II using a panel including CD45RO, CCR7, CD25, CD127, CD95 and CD27. Purity was above 95% for every sorted population. PBMCs were separated immediately by Lymphoprep density gradient centrifugation and were stained directly, without being cultured. Samples were stained and sorted in pairs, with one healthy donor and one patient per experiment, so that batch effects were minimized. General study outcomes and caveats: Fewer insertions and more nucleotide deletions at VDJ recombination sites were observed in patients with type 1 diabetes, implying thymic rearrangement abnormalities. Because cDNA rather than genomic DNA was sequenced, highly expressing activated cells could have been over-represented, although no difference in activation and CD3 levels was found between groups. In all four CD4+ subsets, TCRB CDR3 length was moderately but significantly shorter in type 1 diabetes patients. The naive, central memory and regulatory TCRB repertoires appeared to resemble one another more closely among patients than among healthy donors. PCR may preferentially amplify shorter templates, but because patient and control samples were amplified and corrected together, any resulting skew would affect both groups equally. Only small numbers of individuals were included in the HLA sub-analyses, which left unresolved whether HLA type had any influence on TCRB rearrangement.

Sequences MNHEY (CDR1) and SVGAGI (CDR2) are obtained from the germline V gene. From cysteine to phenylalanine, the CDR3 is 14 amino acids long. Only the CDR3 DNA stays, 42 bases, in frame from base 1. At the junction V is shortened by 2 bases and J by 10 bases, with 12 bases in between. The chain joins TRBV6-5 to TRBJ1-6; TRBD1 is a weak D gene call, 6 bases matching. Sample: naive CD4+ T cells from blood. What this sample's cell subset or site label stands for: true naive CD4+ T cells. The TCR sequence derives from a man under 40 with type 1 diabetes. The CDR3 protein: CASSYAGARSPLHF. The bases read TGTGCCAGCAGTTACGCGGGGGCCAGGTCACCCCTCCACTTT.